A single sample gave rise to the 30 T cell receptor beta chains below, sequenced in a study of cytotoxic CD8 clonotypes in ibrutinib-treated CLL. This table comes from immunoSEQ multiplex PCR, and its TCRdb copy is limited to in-frame clones, with some not included. The table has more than 200,000 clones, around 70% seen once. The specimen comprised PBMCs, sampled after 24 months of ibrutinib treatment. Receptors were obtained from a human donor with chronic lymphocytic leukemia.

The DNA of the CDR3 is TGTGCCATCAGGGGGACTAGCGGTCTGAGCACCAATGAGCAGTTCTTC. Protein sequence: CAIRGTSGLSTNEQFF. This chain connects TRBV10-3 to TRBJ2-1; 11 nucleotides match TRBD2. The CDR3 is 16 residues long. Germline V gene lookup returns CDR1 ENHRY and CDR2 SYGVKD. V dropped 6 bases and J dropped 6; count of bases not matched to a gene: 10.

This clone was observed a handful of times. This sequence joins TRBV2 and TRBJ2-6; D remains unclear. The CDR3 consists of 12 residues. Germline V CDR1 and CDR2: SNHLY, FYNNEI. CDR3: CVCSAGANVLTF. In nucleotides, the CDR3 is TGTGTATGTTCCGCTGGGGCCAACGTCCTGACTTTC.

The chain is built from TRBV11-2 and TRBJ2-4; 7 nucleotides line up with TRBD1. CDR3 length: 13 amino acids. The germline gives CDR1 SGHAT, CDR2 FQNNGV. V lost 5 bases and J lost 7; bases outside the gene matches: 5. The CDR3 region is CASSLGGWNIQYF. The DNA of the CDR3 is TGTGCCAGCAGCCTAGGGGGCTGGAACATTCAGTACTTC.

This chain links TRBV5-1 with TRBJ1-5, with D tentatively TRBD1 (6 bases). CDR3 length: 15 amino acids. Trimming stripped 5 bases from V and 4 bases from J, with 16 bases between. Germline values: CDR1 SGHRS, CDR2 YFSETQ. For the CDR3, the DNA is TGCGCCAGCAGTTCGACAGGTGACTTAAATCAGCCCCAGCATTTT. Amino acid sequence: CASSSTGDLNQPQHF. The variable domain in full, completed from reference TRBV5-1 and TRBJ1-5, reads KAGVTQTPRYLIKTRGQQVTLSCSPISGHRSVSWYQQTPGQGLQFLFEYFSETQRNKGNFPGRFSGRQFSNSRSEMNVSTLELGDSALYLCASSSTGDLNQPQHFGDGTRLSIL.

The chain employs TRBV28 and TRBJ1-6, with 9 nucleotides matching TRBD1. CDR1 MDHEN and CDR2 SYDVKM come from the germline V gene. The CDR3 length is 15 residues. V gave up 6 bases and J gave up 9 bases; unmatched junction bases: 9. The CDR3 sequence: CASSLPGQGGSPLHF. Written as DNA, the CDR3 is TGTGCCAGCAGCCTCCCGGGACAGGGAGGTTCACCCCTCCACTTT.

The chain uses TRBV11-2 and TRBJ1-1, with a possible D match to TRBD1 (5 bases). The CDR3 runs 15 residues. With 6 bases removed from V and 1 base from J, the gap between germline ends came to 15 bases. Germline values: CDR1 SGHAT, CDR2 FQNNGV. The CDR3 spells CASSSAGLGNTEAFF. CDR3 DNA sequence: TGTGCCAGCAGTTCGGCGGGACTCGGGAACACTGAAGCTTTCTTT.

V gene TRBV5-4 combines with J gene TRBJ1-5, with D perhaps TRBD1 (5 bases). This CDR3 has 15 residues. Germline lookup yields CDR1 SGHNT and CDR2 YYREEE (reference sequence). Trimming cost V 4 bases and J 5 bases, with 16 bases left between them. The chain's CDR3 is CASSTWGDYYQPQHF. As DNA, the CDR3 is TGTGCCAGCAGCACCTGGGGGGACTACTATCAGCCCCAGCATTTT.

The V gene is TRBV5-8, the J gene TRBJ1-2, with no clear D. Trimming shortened V by 3 bases and J by 0 bases, and 15 bases separated the two germline ends. The CDR3 covers 16 residues. Per germline, CDR1 SGHTS and CDR2 YDEGEE. CDR3 loop: CASSSAGGRANYGYTF. DNA of the CDR3: TGTGCCAGCAGCTCGGCCGGAGGTCGAGCTAACTATGGCTACACCTTC.

About this clone itself: One end of the junction fails to match germline, which may point to a read error. The chain joins TRBV28 to TRBJ2-7, with 7 bases that match TRBD1. Germline loops: CDR1 MDHEN, CDR2 SYDVKM. CDR3 length: 12 residues. CDR3 in amino acids: CASGNRGRVFRF. The CDR3 bases are TGTGCCAGCGGGAACAGGGGTCGGGTTTTTCGCTTC.

The chain employs TRBV29-1 and TRBJ2-5; no definite D call. The CDR3 is made up of 12 amino acids. CDR1 and CDR2 (germline): SQVTM, ANQGSEA. Trimming took 4 bases from V and 2 from J, leaving 8 bases between them. The CDR3 nucleotides read TGCAGCGTTGGGGCTAGGCAAGAGACCCAGTACTTC. This sequence encodes CSVGARQETQYF.

The chain combines TRBV11-2 with TRBJ2-5; 8 nucleotides align to TRBD1. The germline V gene has CDR1 SGHAT and CDR2 FQNNGV. The CDR3 has 17 residues. The junction had 13 bases not matched to a gene; V was cut back by 3 bases and J by 4 bases. The CDR3 nucleotides read TGTGCCAGCAGCTTGGCTGGTAGTCAGGGGGCAATAGAGACCCAGTACTTC. Translation gives CASSLAGSQGAIETQYF.

V and J are TRBV19 and TRBJ1-5; no definite D call. V gave up 3 bases and J gave up 4 bases, with 7 bases separating them. The CDR3 totals 13 residues. Per germline, CDR1 LNHDA and CDR2 SQIVND (reference sequence). For the CDR3, the DNA is TGTGCCAGTAGTATCTCCCAAAATCAGCCCCAGCATTTT. This sequence encodes CASSISQNQPQHF.

The chain combines TRBV5-1 with TRBJ2-5; D not certain. V lost 0 bases and J lost 1, with 7 bases in between. Germline V gene data show CDR1 as SGHRS and CDR2 as YFSETQ. The CDR3 loop spans 14 amino acids. The CDR3 DNA follows: TGCGCCAGCAGCTTGGACAGTACCCAAGAGACCCAGTACTTC. Its protein is CASSLDSTQETQYF.

This chain uses TRBV28 with TRBJ1-5; D remains unclear. Germline V lookup: CDR1 MDHEN, CDR2 SYDVKM. The V and J ends lost 4 bases and 1 base respectively, with 11 bases between them. The CDR3 has 15 amino acids. The CDR3 bases are TGTGCCAGCAGTTCCCCGGACCGCAGCAATCAGCCCCAGCATTTT. Translated, it gives CASSSPDRSNQPQHF.

The chain carries TRBV15 and TRBJ2-1; 9 bases fit TRBD2. The CDR3 loop spans 16 amino acids. Germline lookup yields CDR1 LNHNV and CDR2 YYDKDF (reference sequence). With V trimmed by 2 bases and J by 4 bases, 6 bases remained unmatched. The CDR3, as DNA: TGTGCCACCAGCAGACCCGGGACTAGCATTTACAATGAGCAGTTCTTC. It codes for CATSRPGTSIYNEQFF.

This chain links TRBV7-6 with TRBJ2-2; TRBD2 agrees at 16 bases. The CDR3 runs to 18 residues. The germline V gene encodes CDR1 SGHVS and CDR2 FNYEAQ. Unmatched junction bases numbered 7, after V lost 5 bases and J lost 4 bases. CDR3 nucleotides: TGTGCCAGCAGCAGAACGGGACTAGCGGGAGGGTTCACCGGGGAGCTGTTTTTT. This gives the protein CASSRTGLAGGFTGELFF.

The CDR3 DNA follows: TGTGCCAGCAGTCCAGGGGAGACCGGGGAGCTGTTTTTT. Encoded protein: CASSPGETGELFF. This rearrangement joins TRBV6-6 to TRBJ2-2; a weak D match, TRBD1 (6 bases). The V and J ends lost 5 bases and 5 bases respectively, with 9 bases between them. The germline gives CDR1 MNHNY, CDR2 SVGAGI (reference sequence). This CDR3 has 13 amino acids.

The chain is built from TRBV4-1 and TRBJ2-7, with no clear D. Germline CDR1 and CDR2: MGHRA and YSYEKL. The CDR3 extends over 13 amino acids. Trimming stripped 4 bases from V and 3 bases from J, with 10 bases between. This CDR3 reads CASSPQLNYEQYF. The CDR3 coding sequence is TGCGCCAGCAGCCCTCAATTAAACTACGAGCAGTACTTC.

The chain combines TRBV5-4 with TRBJ2-3; possibly TRBD2 for D (6 bases). This CDR3 region has 15 residues. V was pared by 4 bases and J by 4 bases, with 16 bases between. Looked up from germline, CDR1 is SGHNT and CDR2 is YYREEE (reference sequence). CDR3 sequence: CASSPSWGDPDTQYF. The CDR3 nucleotides are TGTGCCAGCAGCCCTAGCTGGGGGGATCCAGATACGCAGTATTTT.

Comment on this clone: Compared with germline, one end of the junction differs, possibly owing to a read error. The chain employs TRBV7-7 and TRBJ2-7, with a weak D call TRBD1 (5 bases). CDR1 is SSHAT, CDR2 FNYEAQ, per germline (reference sequence). This CDR3 is built from 13 residues. The CDR3 DNA reads as TGTGCTAGCAGCTTCGGCAGGGACTACGAGCAGTACTTC. Amino acid sequence: CASSFGRDYEQYF.

This sequence joins TRBV28 and TRBJ1-2; no reliable D call. The CDR3 has 17 residues. Per germline, CDR1 MDHEN and CDR2 SYDVKM. Between the trimmed V and J ends, which lost 3 bases and 5 bases, there was a span of 22 bases. The CDR3 bases are TGTGCCAGCAGTTTTAGTATATCGGGTCCGACCCTTTATGGCTACACCTTC. Amino acid sequence: CASSFSISGPTLYGYTF.

This clone was detected only once. The CDR3 sequence: CASSNSYSTDTQYF. Here the CDR3 DNA reads TGTGCCAGCAGCAACTCCTACAGCACAGATACGCAGTATTTT. The chain employs TRBV9 and TRBJ2-3; D not certain. Germline CDR1 reads SGDLS; CDR2 reads YYNGEE. The CDR3 extends over 14 amino acids. Deletions cut 4 bases from V and 0 bases from J, with 9 bases between.

V usage is TRBV9 and J usage is TRBJ2-1; 9 nucleotides align to TRBD2. This CDR3 spans 14 amino acids. Germline lookup yields CDR1 SGDLS and CDR2 YYNGEE. V lost 1 base, J lost 9 bases, and 5 bases stayed unmatched. The CDR3 sequence is CASSVTSGRGEQFF. CDR3 coding DNA: TGTGCCAGCAGCGTAACTAGCGGGCGAGGTGAGCAGTTCTTC.

This clone has a handful of counts. The rearrangement links TRBV11-3 to TRBJ1-4; the D is unclear. Germline V gene sequence: CDR1 SGHNT, CDR2 YENEEA. V was trimmed by 5 bases and J by 8 bases, leaving 6 bases between them. This CDR3 comprises 11 residues. The CDR3 DNA reads TGTGCCAGCAGCAAACAAGAAAAACTGTTTTTT. Translation gives CASSKQEKLFF.

The rearrangement uses TRBV7-2 and TRBJ2-5, with a weak D call TRBD2 (6 bases). Germline assignment: CDR1 SGHTA and CDR2 FQGNSA. This CDR3 spans 13 amino acids. V lost 6 bases, J lost 3 bases, and 11 bases lay in between. CDR3 nucleotide sequence: TGTGCCAGCAGTTCTTGGAGGGAAGAGACCCAGTACTTC. Amino acids: CASSSWREETQYF.

This chain joins TRBV19 and TRBJ1-5; TRBD1 agrees at 7 bases. The germline CDR1 and CDR2 sequences are LNHDA and SQIVND (reference sequence). This CDR3 has 16 residues. With 5 bases clipped from V and 2 bases from J, the junction kept 9 bases outside the gene matches. CDR3 coding DNA: TGTGCCAGTAGTTCGACAGGGAGAGGGGGCAATCAGCCCCAGCATTTT. Protein product: CASSSTGRGGNQPQHF.

The chain carries TRBV4-3 and TRBJ1-5; D ambiguous. This CDR3 region has 15 residues. Per the germline V gene, CDR1 is LGHNA and CDR2 is YSLEER. Trimming removed 0 bases at V and 2 bases at J, with 8 bases between. CDR3 in DNA: TGCGCCAGCAGCCAAGATGGACGGGGCAATCAGCCCCAGCATTTT. It translates to CASSQDGRGNQPQHF.

This chain uses TRBV10-3 with TRBJ1-2; weak D call: TRBD1 (5 bases). Germline values: CDR1 ENHRY, CDR2 SYGVKD. Trimming removed 6 bases at V and 5 bases at J, with 22 bases between. The CDR3 is 16 residues long. The CDR3 here is CAISAGGAGADYGYTF. CDR3 nucleotides: TGTGCCATCAGCGCGGGAGGGGCCGGGGCGGATTATGGCTACACCTTC.

This clone was seen a handful of times. The rearrangement uses TRBV6-1 and TRBJ1-5; a weak D match, TRBD1 (5 bases). CDR1 and CDR2 from the germline V gene are MNHNS and SASEGT. Trimming cost V 5 bases and J 4 bases, with 9 bases left between them. The length of the CDR3 is 13 residues. The CDR3 region has the DNA TGTGCCAGCAGTCCCCAGGGAAATCAGCCCCAGCATTTT. Amino acid sequence: CASSPQGNQPQHF.

The chain uses TRBV30 and TRBJ1-1; no definite D call. V lost 4 bases to trimming and J lost 1 base, with 10 bases between them. The CDR3 runs 13 residues. Per the germline V gene, CDR1 is GTSNPN and CDR2 is SVGIG (reference sequence). CDR3 loop: CAWTRNGNTEAFF. The DNA of the CDR3 is TGTGCCTGGACCAGAAATGGGAACACTGAAGCTTTCTTT.